A single sample gave rise to the 25 T cell receptor beta chains below, sequenced in a study of T cell responses to AZD1222 COVID-19 vaccine. The protocol was immunoSEQ multiplex PCR, while the TCRdb copy is restricted to in-frame clones and leaves out a portion. The sample has 130,000 to 150,000 clones; 88% are singletons. Sequenced material: peripheral blood, taken 28 days after the second dose of the MenACWY control vaccine. These receptors were taken from an adult who received the MenACWY meningococcal vaccine as a control.

The rearrangement uses TRBV9 and TRBJ2-7; D is ambiguous. Trimming removed 4 bases from V and 0 bases from J, with 14 bases in between. The CDR3 extends over 15 amino acids. CDR1 and CDR2 from the germline V gene are SGDLS and YYNGEE. CDR3 residues: CASSPHMRFSYEQYF. The DNA of the CDR3 is TGTGCCAGCAGCCCTCATATGAGATTCTCCTACGAGCAGTACTTC.

J is TRBJ2-1 and V is TRBV24-1; 10 positions agree with TRBD2. The trim removed 4 bases at V and 6 bases at J, leaving 5 bases unmatched. CDR3 length: 15 amino acids. The germline gives CDR1 KGHDR, CDR2 SFDVKD. CDR3 in amino acids: CATSDAQREGNEQFF. As DNA, the CDR3 is TGTGCCACCAGTGACGCCCAGCGGGAGGGCAATGAGCAGTTCTTC.

The chain carries TRBV6-2 or TRBV6-3 and TRBJ1-1; D is perhaps TRBD1 (6 bases). This CDR3 has 12 residues. V lost 5 bases to trimming and J lost 5 bases, with 9 bases between them. Per germline, CDR1 MNHEY and CDR2 SVGEGT. The CDR3 bases are TGTGCCAGCAGTACAGGGAGGACTGAAGCTTTCTTT. Translation gives CASSTGRTEAFF.

DNA of the CDR3: TGCAGCGCCCTGAGGGGGGACTCTGAAGCTTTCTTT. Translating gives CSALRGDSEAFF. The chain recombines TRBV29-1 with TRBJ1-1; D perhaps matches TRBD1 (6 bases). Trimming took off 7 bases at V and 6 bases at J, with 15 bases between the two ends. This CDR3 contains 12 residues. CDR1 SQVTM and CDR2 ANQGSEA come from the germline V gene. Looking up the rest from reference TRBV29-1 and TRBJ1-1 gives the full variable domain: SAVISQKPSRDICQRGTSLTIQCQVDSQVTMMFWYRQQPGQSLTLIATANQGSEATYESGFVIDKFPISRPNLTFSTLTVSNMSPEDSSIYLCSALRGDSEAFFGQGTRLTVV.

The gene calls are TRBV10-2 and TRBJ1-2; maybe TRBD1 (5 bases). The CDR3 extends over 14 amino acids. Germline CDR1 and CDR2: WSHSY and SAAADI. V shed 2 bases and J shed 7 bases, with 14 bases lying between them. The CDR3, as DNA: TGCGCCAGCAGTGAGCTGGGCAGGGTGAGTGGCTACACCTTC. Translating gives CASSELGRVSGYTF.

The rearrangement uses TRBV12-3 or TRBV12-4 and TRBJ2-3, with unresolved D. This CDR3 contains 11 residues. Trimming left V 6 bases short and J 6 bases short, with 7 bases between. The CDR3 DNA is TGTGCCAGCAGGTTCGCGGATACGCAGTATTTT. Protein: CASRFADTQYF.

V and J are TRBV12-3 or TRBV12-4 and TRBJ2-7; 8 bases map to TRBD1. V dropped 6 bases and J dropped 6; count of bases not matched to a gene: 7. CDR3 size: 13 residues. Here the CDR3 DNA reads TGTGCCAGCAGCTCGTCAGGGGGCCTCGAGCAGTACTTC. Its protein is CASSSSGGLEQYF.

V usage is TRBV7-9 and J usage is TRBJ2-1; 14 bases are shared with TRBD2. V was pared by 5 bases and J by 4 bases, with 10 bases of the junction left unmatched. CDR1 is SEHNR, CDR2 FQNEAQ, per germline (reference sequence). The CDR3 has 18 amino acids. The chain's CDR3 is CASSPRFRTSGGYNEQFF. The CDR3 DNA follows: TGTGCCAGCAGCCCGCGCTTTAGGACTAGCGGGGGGTACAATGAGCAGTTCTTC.

The CDR3, as DNA: TGTGCCAGCAGTAGTGGGGGGGACTCAGCAGATACGCAGTATTTT. Amino acid sequence: CASSSGGDSADTQYF. The rearrangement joins TRBV9 to TRBJ2-3, with 7 nucleotides matching TRBD2. This CDR3 has 15 amino acids. Germline V gene data show CDR1 as SGDLS and CDR2 as YYNGEE. Trimming took 5 bases from V and 4 from J; bases not matched to a gene: 10. Combining the CDR3 with reference TRBV9 and TRBJ2-3 gives the whole variable domain DSGVTQTPKHLITATGQRVTLRCSPRSGDLSVYWYQQSLDQGLQFLIQYYNGEERAKGNILERFSAQQFPDLHSELNLSSLELGDSALYFCASSSGGDSADTQYFGPGTRLTVL.

The genes are TRBV5-1 and TRBJ2-1; possibly TRBD2 for D (5 bases). The CDR3 totals 15 residues. The germline V and J ends were trimmed by 0 bases and 8 bases, with 15 bases remaining between them. The germline CDR1 and CDR2 sequences are SGHRS and YFSETQ. CDR3 sequence: CASSLARGSADEQFF. CDR3 sequence (DNA): TGCGCCAGCAGCTTGGCAAGAGGTAGCGCCGATGAGCAGTTCTTC.

The genes are TRBV7-9 and TRBJ1-4; D possibly corresponds to TRBD1 (5 bases). The V gene lost 1 base and the J gene lost 4 bases, with 13 bases spanning the gap. This CDR3 comprises 16 residues. Germline values: CDR1 SEHNR, CDR2 FQNEAQ (reference sequence). The CDR3 DNA reads TGTGCCAGCAGCTTAGATGGGGCAGCCATTAATGAAAAACTGTTTTTT. This encodes CASSLDGAAINEKLFF.

This chain joins TRBV5-5 and TRBJ1-3; 9 bases are shared with TRBD1. J gave up 16 bases and V 3 bases, and 8 bases lay outside the gene matches. The germline CDR1 and CDR2 sequences are SGHKS and YYEKEE (reference sequence). This CDR3 contains 12 residues. DNA for the CDR3: TGTGCCAGCAGCTGGGGTCCGGGACAGGGTTATTTT. This gives the protein CASSWGPGQGYF.

The chain is built from TRBV19 and TRBJ1-4; a possible D gene is TRBD1 (6 bases). The germline V gene has CDR1 LNHDA and CDR2 SQIVND (reference sequence). This CDR3 contains 12 residues. With 9 bases removed from V and 5 bases from J, the gap between germline ends came to 10 bases. The CDR3 reads CARPGGNEKLFF. CDR3 bases: TGTGCCAGACCCGGGGGCAATGAAAAACTGTTTTTT.

The gene calls are TRBV27 and TRBJ1-1; 7 bases fit TRBD1. This CDR3 contains 15 residues. Trimming cost V 0 bases and J 1 base; bases outside gene matches: 2. Looked up from germline, CDR1 is MNHEY and CDR2 is SMNVEV (reference sequence). CDR3 bases: TGTGCCAGCAGTTTATCGAGGGGGCCGAACACTGAAGCTTTCTTT. It encodes CASSLSRGPNTEAFF.

The V call is TRBV7-9, the J call TRBJ2-2; D might be TRBD1 (6 bases). Deletions cut 6 bases from V and 0 bases from J, with 14 bases between. The CDR3 has 16 residues. The germline gives CDR1 SEHNR, CDR2 FQNEAQ (reference sequence). As DNA, the CDR3 is TGTGCCAGCAGACCCTGGACAGAAACGAACACCGGGGAGCTGTTTTTT. Translation gives CASRPWTETNTGELFF.

The chain is built from TRBV7-9 and TRBJ2-5; D perhaps matches TRBD1 (6 bases). Germline V gives CDR1 SEHNR, CDR2 FQNEAQ (reference sequence). The CDR3 is made up of 13 amino acids. Trimming removed 1 base at V and 6 bases at J, with 9 bases between. CDR3 protein: CASSLVGDKTQYF. The CDR3 nucleotides are TGTGCCAGCAGCTTAGTAGGGGACAAGACCCAGTACTTC.

Remarks on this clone: This sample includes further DNA sequences coding for the same CDR3. The chain recombines TRBV5-4 with TRBJ2-7, with D possibly TRBD2 on 6 matching bases. Trimming removed 4 bases at V and 2 bases at J, with 10 bases between. This CDR3 is built from 13 residues. In germline, CDR1 is SGHNT, CDR2 YYREEE (reference sequence). For the CDR3, the DNA is TGTGCCAGCAGCCTGGCGGGGACCTACGAGCAGTACTTC. This translates into CASSLAGTYEQYF.

The rearrangement joins TRBV5-5 to TRBJ2-5, with D unclear. The germline gives CDR1 SGHKS, CDR2 YYEKEE (reference sequence). This CDR3 comprises 12 residues. V lost 4 bases and J lost 3, with 7 bases in between. The CDR3 sequence is CASSRIEETQYF. CDR3 coding DNA: TGTGCCAGCAGCCGCATCGAAGAGACCCAGTACTTC.

The chain links TRBV5-5 to TRBJ1-5, with a tentative D call TRBD1 (5 bases). V was pared by 4 bases and J by 4 bases, with 9 bases between. This CDR3 comprises 13 residues. CDR1 is SGHKS and CDR2 is YYEKEE in the germline V gene (reference sequence). In DNA form, the CDR3 reads TGTGCCAGCAGCCCACAGGAAAATCAGCCCCAGCATTTT. As protein: CASSPQENQPQHF.

The chain employs TRBV28 and TRBJ1-6; D is unclear. This CDR3 has 15 residues. V dropped 4 bases and J dropped 5 bases, with 12 bases sitting between them. CDR1 is MDHEN, CDR2 SYDVKM, per germline. The CDR3 sequence: CASSSNTAHNSPLHF. CDR3 sequence (DNA): TGTGCCAGCAGTTCCAATACAGCTCATAATTCACCCCTCCACTTT.

This clone was observed a few times. The J gene is TRBJ2-7, the V gene TRBV3-1 (or the pseudogene TRBV3-2); no definite D call. CDR3 length: 11 residues. Germline CDR1 and CDR2: LGHDT and YNNKEL (reference sequence). Deletions cut 2 bases from V and 3 bases from J, with 2 bases between. The CDR3 DNA is TGTGCCAGCAGCCAATACTACGAGCAGTACTTC. Encoded protein: CASSQYYEQYF.

The chain joins TRBV7-2 to TRBJ1-2; D perhaps matches TRBD1 (6 bases). Germline V gene sequence: CDR1 SGHTA, CDR2 FQGNSA. V shed 7 bases and J shed 2 bases, with 11 bases lying between them. The CDR3 spans 13 residues. CDR3 in amino acids: CASTPGQNYGYTF. The CDR3 bases are TGTGCCAGCACGCCTGGACAGAACTATGGCTACACCTTC.

This chain joins TRBV6-5 and TRBJ1-2, with TRBD1 as a possible D gene (5 bases). V shed 2 bases and J shed 4 bases, with 14 bases lying between them. Germline V CDR1 and CDR2: MNHEY, SVGAGI. The CDR3 is made up of 15 amino acids. The CDR3 spells CASSYGYPDTYGYTF. The CDR3 bases are TGTGCCAGCAGTTACGGATACCCGGACACCTATGGCTACACCTTC.

The gene calls are TRBV5-1 and TRBJ1-2; the match to TRBD1 covers 9 bases. Per the germline V gene, CDR1 is SGHRS and CDR2 is YFSETQ. There are 17 residues in the CDR3. J lost 0 bases, V lost 0 bases, and 6 bases had no gene match. CDR3 bases: TGCGCCAGCAGCTTGGAACAGGGGGCCGTGGCTAACTATGGCTACACCTTC. Amino acids: CASSLEQGAVANYGYTF.

The CDR3 sequence: CATSDSLKQGLTQYF. Written as DNA, the CDR3 is TGTGCCACCAGTGATTCACTCAAACAGGGGTTGACGCAGTATTTT. The chain recombines TRBV24-1 with TRBJ2-3; TRBD1 agrees at 7 bases. The CDR3 length is 15 residues. V gave up 2 bases and J gave up 9 bases; unmatched junction bases: 10. In germline, CDR1 is KGHDR, CDR2 SFDVKD.